This T cell receptor beta chain was identified during a study of cytomegalovirus exposure and HLA in healthy donors. The PCR had 60 Vbeta and 13 Jbeta primers. The assay was immunoSEQ multiplex PCR, and TCRdb's table has in-frame clones only and misses some. The repertoire shows 70,000 or so clones; the top ten hold 2.4%. The CDR3 consists of 19 residues. V was clipped by 1 base and J by 1 base; unmatched bases: 12. CDR1 MNHNS and CDR2 SASEGT come from the germline V gene. The genes are TRBV6-1 and TRBJ2-1, with 8 bases lining up with TRBD1. Sequenced: PBMCs. The sequence was collected from a female donor in good health and CMV-seropositive. CDR3 nucleotide sequence: TGTGCCAGCAGTGAAGGTCCGGGACAGGACGCTTCTTCCTACAATGAGCAGTTCTTC. Protein sequence: CASSEGPGQDASSYNEQFF.